This section outlines one T cell receptor beta chain sequence together with its context. The antigen remains unidentified. The sample originates from a study of T cell responses to AZD1222 COVID-19 vaccine. General observations from the study: Sampling captured repertoires only after the peak T cell response. Spike-specific TCR breadth and depth were elevated following two AZD1222 doses. White British ancestry dominated among donors, who included more females, and clonal diversity was possibly underestimated.

Sequencing used immunoSEQ multiplex PCR; TCRdb keeps in-frame clones, though not all of them. Of 150,000 or so clones listed, about 93% are singletons. Sequenced here: peripheral blood, sampled on day 0 of AZD1222 vaccination. This receptor was obtained from an adult in good health.

CDR3 DNA sequence: TGTGCCAGCAGATACGAGACTAGGAACACTGAAGCTTTCTTT. As protein: CASRYETRNTEAFF. The chain is built from TRBV2 and TRBJ1-1; D not certain. The CDR3 runs 14 residues. Germline V CDR1 and CDR2: SNHLY, FYNNEI. V shed 6 bases and J shed 1 base, with 12 bases lying between them.